The 4 T cell receptor beta chains given below trace back to one sample, sequenced in a study of CD8 T cells in ankylosing spondylitis. Each CDR3 protein is one row after TCRdb ran MiXCR on the 5' RACE reads. This table holds 120,000 or so distinct CDR3 sequences, about an eighth found once. The sample was blood, either unsorted or a sorted T cell fraction (not recorded which). These receptors all stem from a female donor with ankylosing spondylitis or in good health (not recorded which).

V and J are TRBV7-2 and TRBJ2-1; D may be TRBD2 (6 bases). This CDR3 is 13 amino acids long. The V and J ends lost 3 bases and 5 bases respectively, with 8 bases between them. Germline CDR1 and CDR2: SGHTA and FQGNSA. This CDR3 reads CASSFQRDNEQFF. The CDR3 region has the DNA TGTGCCAGCAGCTTCCAGCGGGACAATGAGCAGTTCTTC.

This clonotype was counted ten times or more. J is TRBJ2-1 and V is TRBV28; D may be TRBD1 or TRBD2 (5 bases each). Looked up from germline, CDR1 is MDHEN and CDR2 is SYDVKM. Trimming removed 6 bases at V and 7 bases at J, with 19 bases between. There are 15 residues in the CDR3. In nucleotides, the CDR3 is TGTGCCAGCAGAGCCGGGACCCTCAAGGGGAATGAGCAGTTCTTC. Translated: CASRAGTLKGNEQFF. Supplemented by reference TRBV28 and TRBJ2-1, the full variable domain reads DVKVTQSSRYLVKRTGEKVFLECVQDMDHENMFWYRQDPGLGLRLIYFSYDVKMKEKGDIPEGYSVSREKKERFSLILESASTNQTSMYLCASRAGTLKGNEQFFGPGTRLTVL.

This clonotype was counted only a few times. V is TRBV10-3 and J is TRBJ2-7; D might be TRBD2 (6 bases). Germline values: CDR1 ENHRY, CDR2 SYGVKD. This CDR3 comprises 14 residues. The V and J ends lost 2 bases and 2 bases respectively, with 10 bases between them. The CDR3: CAISERLDAYEQYF. Written as DNA, the CDR3 is TGTGCCATCAGTGAGCGACTAGACGCCTACGAGCAGTACTTC.

This clonotype has a count of ten or more. CDR3 residues: CASSLGTTNYGYTF. The CDR3 DNA reads TGCGCCAGCAGCTTGGGGACAACTAACTATGGCTACACCTTC. This chain uses TRBV5-1 with TRBJ1-2; D is perhaps TRBD1 (5 bases). The germline gives CDR1 SGHRS, CDR2 YFSETQ. There are 14 residues in the CDR3. Trimming removed 0 bases at V and 0 bases at J, with 6 bases between.